The following is a TCR beta chain sequence with its context. The data were taken from a study of T-cell reconstitution after alpha-beta-depleted transplantation in children. As it was prepared, the TCRbeta library received unique molecular identifiers. TCRdb reprocessed the PCR reads via MiXCR and lists one record per CDR3 protein. The sample yields around 370,000 distinct CDR3 sequences, 10% seen once. Germline loops: CDR1 SQVTM, CDR2 ANQGSEA. V gave up 5 bases and J gave up 2 bases, with 7 bases separating them. There are 12 residues in the CDR3. Sample: PBMCs from the stem cell graft donor, taken from the stem cell graft. This chain links TRBV29-1 with TRBJ2-1; D is unresolved. This receptor was taken from a human donor who donated a stem cell graft to a child with acute lymphoblastic leukemia. CDR3 nucleotides: TGCAGCGTTCGGATCACCTACAATGAGCAGTTCTTC. It codes for CSVRITYNEQFF.